This is a list of T cell receptor beta chains from one sample in a study of type 1 and type 2 diabetes patients. TCRdb reprocessed the multiplex PCR reads via MiXCR and lists one record per CDR3 protein. The sample consists of approximately 260,000 distinct CDR3 sequences, around 50% of them appearing once. The sequenced material came from peripheral blood mononuclear cells (PBMCs). These receptors originate from a man younger than 35 with type 2 diabetes. CDR3s include the opening cysteine and the closing phenylalanine or tryptophan. Fields, in order: J gene, clone size, D gene, V gene, CDR3 protein, CDR3 DNA. A D gene is named only where the DNA matches it firmly. The size entry is marked missing in some rows and otherwise reads once, few, many or a size class.

J: TRBJ1-5
size: few
D: .
V: TRBV7-2
CDR3: CASSLSHANQPQHF
DNA: TGTGCCAGCAGCTTATCGCACGCCAATCAGCCCCAGCATTTT

J: TRBJ2-4
size: few
D: .
V: TRBV20-1
CDR3: CSALGLAKNIQYF
DNA: TGCAGTGCCTTAGGATTAGCCAAAAACATTCAGTACTTC

J: TRBJ1-6
size: many
D: .
V: TRBV7-3
CDR3: CASSHSAGWRSPLHF
DNA: TGTGCCAGCAGCCACTCGGCAGGCTGGAGGTCACCCCTCCACTTT

J: TRBJ2-1
size: .
D: .
V: TRBV7-3
CDR3: CASSLGLTHRDEQFF
DNA: TGTGCCAGCAGTTTGGGACTTACGCATAGGGATGAGCAGTTCTTC

J: TRBJ1-1
size: many
D: .
V: TRBV19
CDR3: CASSTAGGRAEAFF
DNA: TGTGCCAGTAGTACTGCCGGGGGCAGGGCTGAAGCTTTCTTT

J: TRBJ2-7
size: .
D: TRBD2
V: TRBV5-1
CDR3: CASGLTSGKVEQYF
DNA: TGCGCCAGCGGATTGACTAGCGGGAAGGTTGAGCAGTACTTC

J: TRBJ2-5
size: .
D: .
V: TRBV2
CDR3: CASGETWGQETQYF
DNA: TGTGCCAGCGGGGAGACTTGGGGACAAGAGACCCAGTACTTC

J: TRBJ2-7
size: few
D: .
V: TRBV12-3/TRBV12-4
CDR3: CASSFVGSSYEQYF
DNA: TGTGCCAGCAGTTTCGTCGGAAGCTCCTACGAGCAGTACTTC

J: TRBJ2-1
size: .
D: .
V: TRBV19
CDR3: CASRRGPFSYEQFF
DNA: TGTGCCAGCCGCAGGGGCCCTTTCTCTTACGAGCAGTTCTTC

J: TRBJ2-3
size: .
D: TRBD2
V: TRBV10-3
CDR3: CAIASGRASTDTQYF
DNA: TGTGCCATCGCTAGCGGGAGGGCTAGCACAGATACGCAGTATTTT

J: TRBJ2-7
size: .
D: TRBD1
V: TRBV28
CDR3: CASATETGVAQEQYF
DNA: TGTGCCAGCGCAACAGAAACAGGGGTGGCGCAGGAGCAGTACTTC

J: TRBJ2-7
size: .
D: .
V: TRBV7-2
CDR3: CASRAPGPMDYEQYF
DNA: TGTGCCAGCAGGGCCCCGGGGCCGATGGACTACGAGCAGTACTTC

J: TRBJ1-1
size: many
D: TRBD1
V: TRBV10-1
CDR3: CASPGTGNTEAFF
DNA: TGCGCCAGCCCCGGGACAGGGAACACTGAAGCTTTCTTT

J: TRBJ2-5
size: many
D: .
V: TRBV15
CDR3: CATSRVSLGQYF
DNA: TGTGCCACCAGCAGAGTAAGCTTAGGCCAGTACTTC

J: TRBJ2-2
size: .
D: TRBD1
V: TRBV7-3
CDR3: CASSEGARTGELFF
DNA: TGTGCCAGCAGCGAGGGGGCGAGGACCGGGGAGCTGTTTTTT

J: TRBJ1-1
size: few
D: .
V: TRBV6-1
CDR3: CASSLGPENTEAFF
DNA: TGTGCCAGCAGCCTCGGACCCGAGAACACTGAAGCTTTCTTT

J: TRBJ2-2
size: few
D: .
V: TRBV10-3
CDR3: CANPGGVEGGGNTGELFF
DNA: TGTGCCAACCCGGGAGGGGTCGAAGGGGGCGGCAACACCGGGGAGCTGTTTTTT

J: TRBJ1-1
size: .
D: .
V: TRBV6-1
CDR3: CASSENPNTEAFF
DNA: TGTGCCAGCAGCGAGAATCCGAACACTGAAGCTTTCTTT

J: TRBJ2-3
size: few
D: TRBD2
V: TRBV2
CDR3: CASSLSSGRVVGSTDTQYF
DNA: TGTGCCAGCAGTCTGTCTAGCGGGAGAGTAGTGGGTAGCACAGATACGCAGTATTTT

J: TRBJ1-2
size: .
D: TRBD1
V: TRBV2
CDR3: CASREPRDRTERVIYGYTF
DNA: TGTGCCAGCAGAGAACCCCGGGACAGGACGGAGCGGGTCATCTATGGCTACACCTTC

J: TRBJ1-6
size: few
D: .
V: TRBV9
CDR3: CASSMSGTNNSPLHF
DNA: TGTGCCAGCAGTATGTCGGGGACTAATAATTCACCCCTCCACTTT

J: TRBJ2-1
size: .
D: TRBD1
V: TRBV2
CDR3: CASSRPGTGADNEQFF
DNA: TGTGCCAGCAGCCGGCCCGGGACAGGGGCGGACAATGAGCAGTTCTTC

J: TRBJ2-2
size: .
D: TRBD2
V: TRBV20-1
CDR3: CSANSGFGAGELFF
DNA: TGCAGTGCTAATAGCGGGTTTGGAGCCGGGGAGCTGTTTTTT

J: TRBJ2-2
size: .
D: TRBD1
V: TRBV2
CDR3: CATSDLTGQGGELFF
DNA: TGTGCCACCAGTGACCTGACAGGGCAGGGCGGGGAGCTGTTTTTT